The present T cell receptor (beta chain) was sequenced within a study of neoadjuvant nivolumab and ipilimumab in lung cancer. Assay: immunoSEQ multiplex PCR; the TCRdb copy retains only in-frame clones and omits some. Among about 30,000 clones listed, about 92% were seen once. Specimen: peripheral blood, collected after neoadjuvant nivolumab, alone or with ipilimumab, at or shortly before surgery. The TCR comes from an adult with non-small cell lung cancer.

The CDR3 DNA is TGTGCCAGCAGTGATAGTAGCGAGCCCTACAATGAGCAGTTCTTC. It encodes CASSDSSEPYNEQFF. The chain couples TRBV6-4 to TRBJ2-1; the D gene is possibly TRBD2 (5 bases). The CDR3 has 15 amino acids. Per germline, CDR1 MRHNA and CDR2 SNTAGT. Trimming removed 3 bases at V and 2 bases at J, with 11 bases between.